This is a list of T cell receptor beta chains from one sample in a study of control samples from healthy donors and cancer patients. Profiled with immunoSEQ multiplex PCR; TCRdb holds only in-frame clones, not every one. The sample records about 150,000 clones, about 93% being singletons. The source material was blood. The receptors here all came from a man aged 50-59 years in good health. CDR3s include the opening cysteine and the closing phenylalanine or tryptophan. A D gene is named only where the DNA matches it firmly. Expanded clones are given a class, and other clones once, few, many or no size at all.

DNA	CDR3	V	size	D	J
TGTGCCAGCAGCTCCGTCAGGACAGCCTACGAGCAGTACTTC	CASSSVRTAYEQYF	TRBV7-2	NA	NA	TRBJ2-7
TGTGCCAGCAGTGAAGTAGTCAGGCCGATTCCTTCACCCCTCCACTTT	CASSEVVRPIPSPLHF	TRBV6-1	NA	NA	TRBJ1-6
TGCGCCAGCAGCCAGTTCACAGGGGTCGGACAGCCCCAGCATTTT	CASSQFTGVGQPQHF	TRBV4-1	NA	TRBD1	TRBJ1-5
TGTGCCAGCAGCTCCGGGACTAGCGGGAGCATTAATGAGCAGTTCTTC	CASSSGTSGSINEQFF	TRBV25-1	NA	TRBD2	TRBJ2-1
TGTGCAAGTCGCTTTAGCACAGATACGCAGTATTTT	CASRFSTDTQYF	TRBV12-2	few	NA	TRBJ2-3
TGTGCCTGGAGAAGACAGGGGGCGAGAAACACTGAAGCTTTCTTT	CAWRRQGARNTEAFF	TRBV30	NA	TRBD1	TRBJ1-1
TGTGCCAGCAGTTCCGGGACACCGCTTAACTATGGCTACACCTTC	CASSSGTPLNYGYTF	TRBV28	NA	NA	TRBJ1-2
TGTGCCAGCAGCTACCCCCTCACCGGGGAGCTGTTTTTT	CASSYPLTGELFF	TRBV7-2	NA	NA	TRBJ2-2
TGTGCCAGCAGCTCCCGACAGGTATACGAGCAGTACTTC	CASSSRQVYEQYF	TRBV5-4	NA	NA	TRBJ2-7
TGTGCCAGCAGTCGCAACGAAGGGGCTTCTAGCGGGAGAGTATACGAGCAGTACTTC	CASSRNEGASSGRVYEQYF	TRBV6-6	once	TRBD2	TRBJ2-7
TGTGCCACCAGCAGGTGGGTTCTACCCTCTGGGGCCAACGTCCTGACTTTC	CATSRWVLPSGANVLTF	TRBV15	NA	NA	TRBJ2-6
TGTGCCAGCAGTAGGCCAGAAGGTGGCTACACCTTC	CASSRPEGGYTF	TRBV28	NA	NA	TRBJ1-2
TGTGCCACCAGTGGGCCGGGTAATCAGCCCCAGCATTTT	CATSGPGNQPQHF	TRBV24-1	once	NA	TRBJ1-5
TGTGCCAGCAGCCCCATGGGACTAGCCTTCAGAAATACGCAGTATTTT	CASSPMGLAFRNTQYF	TRBV14	NA	TRBD2	TRBJ2-3
TGTGCCAGCAGCTTGGGCACAGATTACAGCAATCAGCCCCAGCATTTT	CASSLGTDYSNQPQHF	TRBV7-9	NA	NA	TRBJ1-5
TGTGCCAGTAGTATAAGTAGGCGGATGGGGAACATTCAGTACTTC	CASSISRRMGNIQYF	TRBV19	NA	NA	TRBJ2-4
TGTGCCAGCAGTGACCTCCGGGACAGGGGATACGAGCAGTACTTC	CASSDLRDRGYEQYF	TRBV2	NA	TRBD1	TRBJ2-7
TGTGCCAGCAGCTTGGTTGGGCGCTCTGGGGCCAACGTCCTGACTTTC	CASSLVGRSGANVLTF	TRBV5-4	NA	NA	TRBJ2-6
TGTGCCAGCAGCTTCGTGAGCGGGAAGCAAGAGACCCAGTACTTC	CASSFVSGKQETQYF	TRBV11-2	NA	TRBD2	TRBJ2-5
TGTGCCACCAGTAACGACCGAACCTACGAGCAGTACTTC	CATSNDRTYEQYF	TRBV15	NA	NA	TRBJ2-7
TGTGCCAGCAGTTTGGTCCCCGGGACAGGGTCGCACGAGCAGTACTTC	CASSLVPGTGSHEQYF	TRBV28	NA	TRBD1	TRBJ2-7
TGCGCCAGCAGCTTAACAGGGGACCAGCCCCAGCATTTT	CASSLTGDQPQHF	TRBV5-1	NA	TRBD1	TRBJ1-5
TGTGCCAGCAGTTCTGTGATCTGGGGCCAAGAGACCCAGTACTTC	CASSSVIWGQETQYF	TRBV6-5	NA	NA	TRBJ2-5
TGTGCCACCAGCAGGGACTTAACCTACAATGAGCAGTTCTTC	CATSRDLTYNEQFF	TRBV15	NA	NA	TRBJ2-1
TGTGCCAGCAGTTTACGGGGGGCTAAAGGAAACACCATATATTTT	CASSLRGAKGNTIYF	TRBV28	NA	NA	TRBJ1-3
TGTGCCAGCTCACCAGACAGTCGGGAGCAGTTCTTC	CASSPDSREQFF	TRBV18	once	NA	TRBJ2-1
TGTGCCAGCAGCCAGGCCTTGAACCGGGGTGGCGTTGGCTACACCTTC	CASSQALNRGGVGYTF	TRBV3-1/TRBV3-2	NA	NA	TRBJ1-2
TGTGCCAGCAGTTTTCTACCCAGAGCCTACGAGCAGTACTTC	CASSFLPRAYEQYF	TRBV27	NA	NA	TRBJ2-7
TGTGCCAGCAGCTTAGGACAGGGGGCGGTTGGGGCCAACGTCCTGACTTTC	CASSLGQGAVGANVLTF	TRBV7-8	NA	TRBD1	TRBJ2-6
TGTGCCAGCAGTAGACCGACTAGCGGGAGGACCAGCTCCTACAATGAGCAGTTCTTC	CASSRPTSGRTSSYNEQFF	TRBV28	NA	TRBD2	TRBJ2-1
TGTGCTAGTGGTTTGGTACAGGGGGGAAGCACTGAAGCTTTCTTT	CASGLVQGGSTEAFF	TRBV12-5	NA	TRBD1	TRBJ1-1
TGTGCCAGCAGCTTGGCCGGGACAGGGGATTCACCCCTCCACTTT	CASSLAGTGDSPLHF	TRBV5-4	NA	TRBD1	TRBJ1-6
TGTGCCAGCAGTCAGGAATCGTACCCCGGCGACAATGAGCAGTTCTTC	CASSQESYPGDNEQFF	TRBV7-2	NA	NA	TRBJ2-1
TGCGCCAGCAGCCTCTCCGGCGGGCCTCTTGGAGCTTTCTTT	CASSLSGGPLGAFF	TRBV5-1	NA	NA	TRBJ1-1
TGCGCCAGCAGCTGGGACGGGGGGCGGACCGGGGAGCTGTTTTTT	CASSWDGGRTGELFF	TRBV5-1	NA	NA	TRBJ2-2
TGTGCCAGCAGTTGGGGACAGGGGGCTCAGCCCCAGCATTTT	CASSWGQGAQPQHF	TRBV6-5	NA	TRBD1	TRBJ1-5
TGTGCCAGTAGATGGGCGGGAGGAGACGGCACAGATACGCAGTATTTT	CASRWAGGDGTDTQYF	TRBV19	NA	TRBD2	TRBJ2-3
TGTGCCAGCTCACAGGGACTAGCGGGAGGAGGACAAGAGACCCAGTACTTC	CASSQGLAGGGQETQYF	TRBV18	NA	TRBD2	TRBJ2-5
TGTGCCAGCAGCCAGAGCGGAGACAATGAGCAGTTCTTC	CASSQSGDNEQFF	TRBV3-1/TRBV3-2	NA	NA	TRBJ2-1
TGCGCCAGCAGCTTGGGACAGGGGAGGGCTGAAGCTTTCTTT	CASSLGQGRAEAFF	TRBV5-1	once	TRBD1	TRBJ1-1
TGCAGCGTTGTTTCAGGGGGAGGTCAGCCCCAGCATTTT	CSVVSGGGQPQHF	TRBV29-1	NA	TRBD1	TRBJ1-5
TGTGCCAGCAGCTTGATGGGGCCAGGGGATCAGCCCCAGCATTTT	CASSLMGPGDQPQHF	TRBV5-4	few	NA	TRBJ1-5
TGTGCCAGCAGTTCCGGGGGTTTCGGTGAAGCTTTCTTT	CASSSGGFGEAFF	TRBV28	NA	NA	TRBJ1-1
TGCGCCAGCAGCTGGACCCAGGGTTTGTACGGCTACACCTTC	CASSWTQGLYGYTF	TRBV5-1	NA	NA	TRBJ1-2
TGTGCCAGTACCTCATCCGGGACAGGGTTGAGGGAGCTGTTTTTT	CASTSSGTGLRELFF	TRBV19	NA	TRBD1	TRBJ2-2
TGTGCCAGCAGCGTAGGGGACAGAGCTTTCTCTGGAAACACCATATATTTT	CASSVGDRAFSGNTIYF	TRBV9	NA	TRBD1	TRBJ1-3
TGTGCCAGCAGTTTATCCAGCGGGAGGTACAATGAGCAGTTCTTC	CASSLSSGRYNEQFF	TRBV27	once	TRBD2	TRBJ2-1
TGTGCCAGCAGCCGGAACACTGAAGCTTTCTTT	CASSRNTEAFF	TRBV5-6	NA	NA	TRBJ1-1
TGTGCCAGCTCACCAAATGCGCATATCTCTGGAAACACCATATATTTT	CASSPNAHISGNTIYF	TRBV18	once	NA	TRBJ1-3
TGTGCCAGCAGCGTGCTCCCGAAACAGACCCAGTACTTC	CASSVLPKQTQYF	TRBV9	once	NA	TRBJ2-5